This T cell receptor beta chain was identified in a study of neurological immune-mediated disorders. TCRdb re-called the 5' RACE reads through MiXCR, storing one row per CDR3 protein. The sample gives roughly 80,000 distinct CDR3 sequences, 9.4% of which show up once; 1.7% is in the top ten. V lost 3 bases to trimming and J lost 5 bases, with 13 bases between them. Germline values: CDR1 KGHSH, CDR2 LQKENI. This CDR3 contains 14 residues. The sequencing sample was made of PBMCs. This chain uses TRBV18 with TRBJ2-5, with D possibly TRBD1 on 5 matching bases. The receptor was derived from a man in his forties or fifties in good health. The CDR3 protein is CASSPQGSEETQYF. The CDR3 DNA sequence: TGTGCCAGCTCACCTCAGGGCTCCGAGGAGACCCAGTACTTC.